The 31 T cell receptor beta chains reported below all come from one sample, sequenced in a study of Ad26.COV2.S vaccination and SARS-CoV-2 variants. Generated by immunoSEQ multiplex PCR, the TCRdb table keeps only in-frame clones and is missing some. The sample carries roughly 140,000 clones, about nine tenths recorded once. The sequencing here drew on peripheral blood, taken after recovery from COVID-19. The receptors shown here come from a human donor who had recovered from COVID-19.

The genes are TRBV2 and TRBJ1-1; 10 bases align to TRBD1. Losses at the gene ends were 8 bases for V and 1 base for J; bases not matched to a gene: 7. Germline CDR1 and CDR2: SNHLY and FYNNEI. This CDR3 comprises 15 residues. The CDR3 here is CASWGQGRENTEAFF. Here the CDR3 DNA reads TGTGCCAGCTGGGGACAGGGGCGAGAGAACACTGAAGCTTTCTTT.

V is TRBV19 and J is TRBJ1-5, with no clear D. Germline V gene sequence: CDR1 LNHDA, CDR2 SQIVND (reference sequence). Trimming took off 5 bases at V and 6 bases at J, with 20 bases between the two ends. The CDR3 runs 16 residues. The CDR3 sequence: CASSSRGGPGSQPQHF. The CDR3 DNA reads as TGTGCCAGTAGTTCGCGCGGCGGGCCGGGTAGTCAGCCCCAGCATTTT.

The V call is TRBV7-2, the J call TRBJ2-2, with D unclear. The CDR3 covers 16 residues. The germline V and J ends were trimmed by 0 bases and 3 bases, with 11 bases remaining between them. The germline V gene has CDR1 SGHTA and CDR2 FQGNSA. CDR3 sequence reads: CASSLARPRDTGELFF. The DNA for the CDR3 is TGTGCCAGCAGCTTAGCGAGACCAAGGGACACCGGGGAGCTGTTTTTT.

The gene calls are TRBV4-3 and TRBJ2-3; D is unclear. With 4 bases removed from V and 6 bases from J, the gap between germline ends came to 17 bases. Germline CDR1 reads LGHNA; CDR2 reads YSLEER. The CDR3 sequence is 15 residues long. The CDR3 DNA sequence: TGCGCCAGCAGCCGAGAGGTCCACGATGGCGATACGCAGTATTTT. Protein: CASSREVHDGDTQYF.

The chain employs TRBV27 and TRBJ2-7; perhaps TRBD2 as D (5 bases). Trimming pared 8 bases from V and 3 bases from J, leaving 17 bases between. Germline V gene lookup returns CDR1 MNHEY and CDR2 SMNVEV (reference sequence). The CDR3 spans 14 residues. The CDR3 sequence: CASGWRTSIYEQYF. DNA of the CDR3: TGTGCCAGCGGATGGAGGACCTCGATCTACGAGCAGTACTTC.

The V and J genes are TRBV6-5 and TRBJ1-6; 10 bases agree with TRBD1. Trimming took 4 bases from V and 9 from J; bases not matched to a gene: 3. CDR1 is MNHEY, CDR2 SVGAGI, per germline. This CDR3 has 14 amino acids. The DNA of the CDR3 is TGTGCCAGCAGTTTCGGGACAGGGGTTTCACCCCTCCACTTT. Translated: CASSFGTGVSPLHF.

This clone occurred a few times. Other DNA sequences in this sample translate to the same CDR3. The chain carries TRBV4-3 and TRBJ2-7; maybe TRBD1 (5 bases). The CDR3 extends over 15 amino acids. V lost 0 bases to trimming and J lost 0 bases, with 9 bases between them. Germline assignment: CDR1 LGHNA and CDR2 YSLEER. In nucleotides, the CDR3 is TGCGCCAGCAGCCAAGAGGACACCTCCTCCTACGAGCAGTACTTC. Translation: CASSQEDTSSYEQYF.

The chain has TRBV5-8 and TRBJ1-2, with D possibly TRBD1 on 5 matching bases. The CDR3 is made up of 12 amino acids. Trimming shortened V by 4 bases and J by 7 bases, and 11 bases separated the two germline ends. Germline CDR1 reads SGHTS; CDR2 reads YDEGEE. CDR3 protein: CASSQRDSGYTF. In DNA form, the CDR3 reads TGTGCCAGCAGCCAACGAGACAGTGGCTACACCTTC.

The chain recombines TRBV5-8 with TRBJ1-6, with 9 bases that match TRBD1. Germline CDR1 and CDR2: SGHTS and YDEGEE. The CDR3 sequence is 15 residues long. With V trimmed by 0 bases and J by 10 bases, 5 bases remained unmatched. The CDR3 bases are TGTGCCAGCAGCTTGGAGGGACAGGGCCTCTCACCCCTCCACTTT. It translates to CASSLEGQGLSPLHF.

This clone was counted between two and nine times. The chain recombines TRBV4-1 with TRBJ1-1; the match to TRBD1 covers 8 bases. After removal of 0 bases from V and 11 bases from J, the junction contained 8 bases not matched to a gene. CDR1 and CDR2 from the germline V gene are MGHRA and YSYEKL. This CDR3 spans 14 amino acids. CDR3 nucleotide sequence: TGCGCCAGCAGCCAAGAGGACAGGGTGGATTATGCTTTCTTT. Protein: CASSQEDRVDYAFF.

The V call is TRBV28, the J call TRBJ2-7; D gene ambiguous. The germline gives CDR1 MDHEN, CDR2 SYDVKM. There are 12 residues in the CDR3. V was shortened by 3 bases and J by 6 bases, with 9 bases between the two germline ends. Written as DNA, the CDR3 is TGTGCCAGCAGTTTGTTAATGGGCGAGCAGTACTTC. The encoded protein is CASSLLMGEQYF.

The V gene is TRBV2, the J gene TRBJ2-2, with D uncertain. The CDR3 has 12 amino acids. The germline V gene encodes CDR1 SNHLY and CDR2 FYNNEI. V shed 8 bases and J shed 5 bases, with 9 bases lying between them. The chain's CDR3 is CASALETGELFF. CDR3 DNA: TGTGCCAGCGCGCTCGAGACCGGGGAGCTGTTTTTT.

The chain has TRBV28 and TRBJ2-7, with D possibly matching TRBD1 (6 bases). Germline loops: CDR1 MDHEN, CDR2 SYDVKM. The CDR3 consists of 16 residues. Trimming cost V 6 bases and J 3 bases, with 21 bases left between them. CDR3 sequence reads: CASSPPQGRWDYEQYF. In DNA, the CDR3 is TGTGCCAGCAGCCCCCCCCAGGGGCGCTGGGACTACGAGCAGTACTTC.

CDR3 loop: CASSTGPKVLEQYF. Written as DNA, the CDR3 is TGTGCCAGCAGCACAGGACCCAAGGTCCTCGAGCAGTACTTC. The V gene is TRBV7-9, the J gene TRBJ2-7; possibly TRBD1 for D (5 bases). The CDR3 covers 14 residues. V shed 5 bases and J shed 6 bases, with 17 bases lying between them. Germline loops: CDR1 SEHNR, CDR2 FQNEAQ (reference sequence).

CDR3 nucleotide sequence: TGTGCCAGCAGCCAAAACACAGAAGGTAATGAAAAACTGTTTTTT. It translates to CASSQNTEGNEKLFF. The chain couples TRBV3-1 (or the pseudogene TRBV3-2) to TRBJ1-4; D remains ambiguous. The V gene lost 2 bases and the J gene lost 4 bases, with 11 bases spanning the gap. Germline V CDR1 and CDR2: LGHDT, YNNKEL (reference sequence). The CDR3 runs 15 residues.

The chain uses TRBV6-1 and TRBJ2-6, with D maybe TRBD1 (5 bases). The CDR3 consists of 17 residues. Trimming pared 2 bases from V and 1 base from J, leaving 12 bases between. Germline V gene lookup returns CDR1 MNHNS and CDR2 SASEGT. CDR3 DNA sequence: TGTGCCAGCAGTGAAAGGGGCAGTCCATCTGGGGCCAACGTCCTGACTTTC. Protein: CASSERGSPSGANVLTF.

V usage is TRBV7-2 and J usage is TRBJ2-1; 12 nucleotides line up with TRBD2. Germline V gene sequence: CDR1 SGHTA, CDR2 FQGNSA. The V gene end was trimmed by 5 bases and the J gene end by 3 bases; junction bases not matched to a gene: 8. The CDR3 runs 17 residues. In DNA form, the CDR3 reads TGTGCCAGCAGCCCTACACCACTAGCGGGGGGCTACAATGAGCAGTTCTTC. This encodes CASSPTPLAGGYNEQFF.

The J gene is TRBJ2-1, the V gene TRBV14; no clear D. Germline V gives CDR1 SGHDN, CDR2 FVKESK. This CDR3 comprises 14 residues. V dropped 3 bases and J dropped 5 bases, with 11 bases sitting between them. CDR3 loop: CASSHRLIDNEQFF. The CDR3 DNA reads TGTGCCAGCAGCCACAGGCTTATAGACAATGAGCAGTTCTTC.

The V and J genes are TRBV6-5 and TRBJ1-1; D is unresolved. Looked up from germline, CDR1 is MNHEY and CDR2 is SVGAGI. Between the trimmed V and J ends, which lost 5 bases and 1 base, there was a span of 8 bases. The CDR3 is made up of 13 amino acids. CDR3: CASSQRQNTEAFF. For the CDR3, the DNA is TGTGCCAGCAGTCAGCGACAGAACACTGAAGCTTTCTTT.

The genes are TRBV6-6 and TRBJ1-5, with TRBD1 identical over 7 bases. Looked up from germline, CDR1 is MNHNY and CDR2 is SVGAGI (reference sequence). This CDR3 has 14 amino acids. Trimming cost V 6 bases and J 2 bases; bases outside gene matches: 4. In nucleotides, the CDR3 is TGTGCCAGCAGCCAGGGGGACGGCAATCAGCCCCAGCATTTT. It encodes CASSQGDGNQPQHF.

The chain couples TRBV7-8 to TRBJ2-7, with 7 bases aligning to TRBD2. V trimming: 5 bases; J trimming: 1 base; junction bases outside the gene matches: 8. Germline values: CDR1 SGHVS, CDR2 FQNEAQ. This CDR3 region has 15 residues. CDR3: CASSKRGGLSYEQYF. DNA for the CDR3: TGTGCCAGCAGCAAACGGGGAGGGTTATCCTACGAGCAGTACTTC.

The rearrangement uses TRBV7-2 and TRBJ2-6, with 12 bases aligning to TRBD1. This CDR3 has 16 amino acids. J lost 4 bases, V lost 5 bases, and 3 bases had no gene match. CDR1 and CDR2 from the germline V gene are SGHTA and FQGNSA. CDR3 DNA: TGTGCCAGCAGCACGGGACAGGGGGCAGGGGCCAACGTCCTGACTTTC. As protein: CASSTGQGAGANVLTF.

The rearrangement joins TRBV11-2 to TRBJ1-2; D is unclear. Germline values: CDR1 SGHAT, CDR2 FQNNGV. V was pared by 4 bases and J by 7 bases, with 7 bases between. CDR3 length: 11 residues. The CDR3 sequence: CASSSYTGYTF. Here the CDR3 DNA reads TGTGCCAGCAGCTCCTACACTGGCTACACCTTC.

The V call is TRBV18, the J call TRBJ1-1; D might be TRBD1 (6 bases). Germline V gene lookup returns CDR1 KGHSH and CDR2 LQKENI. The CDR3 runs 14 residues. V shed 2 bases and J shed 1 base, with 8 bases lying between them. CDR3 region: CASSPETGNTEAFF. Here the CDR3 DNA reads TGTGCCAGCTCACCAGAGACAGGGAACACTGAAGCTTTCTTT.

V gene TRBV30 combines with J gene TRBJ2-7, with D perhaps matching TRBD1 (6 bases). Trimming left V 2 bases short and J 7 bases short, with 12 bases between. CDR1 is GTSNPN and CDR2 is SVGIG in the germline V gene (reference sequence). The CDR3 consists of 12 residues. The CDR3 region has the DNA TGTGCCTGGAGTACAGGGCCCGGGGAGCAGTACTTC. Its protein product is CAWSTGPGEQYF.

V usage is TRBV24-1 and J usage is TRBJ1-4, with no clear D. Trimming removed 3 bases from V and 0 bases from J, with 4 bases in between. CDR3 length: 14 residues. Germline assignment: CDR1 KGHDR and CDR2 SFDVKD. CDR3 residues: CATSDASTNEKLFF. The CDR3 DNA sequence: TGTGCCACCAGTGATGCCTCAACTAATGAAAAACTGTTTTTT.

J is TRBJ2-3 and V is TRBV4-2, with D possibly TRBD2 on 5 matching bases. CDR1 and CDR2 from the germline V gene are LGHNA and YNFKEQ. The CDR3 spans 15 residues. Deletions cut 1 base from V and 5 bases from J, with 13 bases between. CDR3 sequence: CASSQAAAVLDTQYF. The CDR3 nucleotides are TGTGCCAGCAGCCAAGCTGCAGCGGTCTTAGATACGCAGTATTTT.

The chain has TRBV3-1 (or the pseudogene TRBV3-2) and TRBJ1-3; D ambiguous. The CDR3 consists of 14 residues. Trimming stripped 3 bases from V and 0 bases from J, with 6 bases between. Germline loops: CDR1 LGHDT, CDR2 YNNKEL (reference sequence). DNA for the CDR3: TGTGCCAGCAGCCAGATCTCCTCTGGAAACACCATATATTTT. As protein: CASSQISSGNTIYF.

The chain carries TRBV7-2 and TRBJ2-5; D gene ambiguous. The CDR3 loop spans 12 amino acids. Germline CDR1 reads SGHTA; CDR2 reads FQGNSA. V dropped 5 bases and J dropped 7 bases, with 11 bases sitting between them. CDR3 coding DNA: TGTGCCAGCAGCCTACTGGGTGGGACCCAGTACTTC. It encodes CASSLLGGTQYF.

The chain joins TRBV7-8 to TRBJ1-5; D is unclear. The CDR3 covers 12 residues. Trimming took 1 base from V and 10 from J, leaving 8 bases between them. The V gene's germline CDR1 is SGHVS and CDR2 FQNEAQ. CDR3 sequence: CASSLVRSPQHF. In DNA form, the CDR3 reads TGTGCCAGCAGCTTAGTGAGGTCTCCCCAGCATTTT.

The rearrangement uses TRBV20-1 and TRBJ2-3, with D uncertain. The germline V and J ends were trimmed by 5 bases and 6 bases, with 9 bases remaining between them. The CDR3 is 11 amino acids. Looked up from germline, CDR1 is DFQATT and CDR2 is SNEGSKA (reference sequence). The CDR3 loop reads CSAGPEDTQYF. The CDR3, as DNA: TGCAGTGCTGGACCAGAGGATACGCAGTATTTT.